This TCR beta chain was captured in a study of OX40 agonist ivuxolimab in advanced cancers. TCRdb keeps only in-frame clones here, not all; method: immunoSEQ multiplex PCR. This table holds about 13,000 clones, under 80% found once. The sequencing used CD4+ or CD8+ T cells sorted from blood, collected in a trial of the OX40 agonist ivuxolimab. This TCR was recovered from an adult with an advanced solid tumor such as melanoma, head and neck, liver or kidney cancer.

The CDR3 protein is CASRYVNSRKYGYTF. CDR3 nucleotides: TGTGCCAGCCGTTACGTCAATAGTCGAAAGTATGGCTACACCTTC. The rearrangement links TRBV5-6 to TRBJ1-2; D uncertain. V gave up 7 bases and J gave up 5 bases, with 21 bases separating them. Germline CDR1 reads SGHDT; CDR2 reads YYEEEE. CDR3 length equals 15 residues.